This passage covers 9 T cell receptor beta chains from one sample sequenced in a study of T-cell reconstitution after alpha-beta-depleted transplantation in children. Molecular barcoding with unique molecular identifiers was used for the TCRbeta library. TCRdb ran MiXCR on the PCR reads and lists one entry per CDR3 protein. Of 440,000 or so distinct CDR3 sequences in the sample, 43% are singletons; the top ten hold 27%. The specimen was PBMCs, collected before TCRalphabeta/CD19-depleted stem cell transplant. These receptors all stem from a girl aged 2 to 9 with aplastic anemia, due to receive a stem cell transplant.

This chain joins TRBV10-3 and TRBJ2-5; 14 bases agree with TRBD2. In germline, CDR1 is ENHRY, CDR2 SYGVKD. The CDR3 loop spans 13 amino acids. V was pared by 8 bases and J by 4 bases, with 0 bases of the junction left unmatched. CDR3 protein: CAIGLAGGETQYF. The CDR3 DNA is TGTGCCATCGGACTAGCGGGAGGAGAGACCCAGTACTTC.

The gene calls are TRBV4-1 and TRBJ1-2; 8 nucleotides align to TRBD1. CDR1 is MGHRA and CDR2 is YSYEKL in the germline V gene. V lost 2 bases to trimming and J lost 14 bases; unmatched junction nucleotides: 7. The CDR3 length is 12 residues. The CDR3 region has the DNA TGCGCCAGCAGCCAATTCCAGGGGGCTTTAACCTTC. It translates to CASSQFQGALTF.

The CDR3 bases are TGTGCCAGCAGCCACGGGACAGGGAGGAACAATGAGCAGTTCTTC. This encodes CASSHGTGRNNEQFF. The chain employs TRBV4-2 and TRBJ2-1, with TRBD1 identical over 9 bases. The CDR3 consists of 15 residues. Germline values: CDR1 LGHNA, CDR2 YNFKEQ. J gave up 5 bases and V 3 bases, and 5 bases lay outside the gene matches.

The chain is built from TRBV20-1 and TRBJ2-5; 13 bases map to TRBD2. There are 14 residues in the CDR3. Germline CDR1 reads DFQATT; CDR2 reads SNEGSKA (reference sequence). V lost 3 bases to trimming and J lost 5 bases; unmatched junction nucleotides: 3. The CDR3 is CSARTSGRSETQYF. DNA for the CDR3: TGCAGTGCTAGGACTAGCGGGAGGTCGGAGACCCAGTACTTC.

This chain links TRBV4-1 with TRBJ2-1, with a weak D call TRBD2 (5 bases). Trimming shortened V by 2 bases and J by 8 bases, and 25 bases separated the two germline ends. CDR3 size: 18 residues. The V gene's germline CDR1 is MGHRA and CDR2 YSYEKL. The CDR3 protein is CASSQRSVGERFSDEQFF. CDR3 nucleotide sequence: TGCGCCAGCAGCCAACGTTCAGTCGGGGAACGCTTTTCCGATGAGCAGTTCTTC.

The table lists this clonotype with many counts. The chain employs TRBV4-3 and TRBJ2-7; D may be TRBD2 (5 bases). V was shortened by 4 bases and J by 4 bases, with 11 bases between the two germline ends. Germline assignment: CDR1 LGHNA and CDR2 YSLEER. CDR3 size: 13 residues. This chain's CDR3 is CASSPEGVYEQYF. The CDR3 DNA reads as TGCGCCAGCAGCCCCGAGGGAGTATACGAGCAGTACTTC.

The rearrangement joins TRBV6-1 to TRBJ2-7; 7 bases are a match to TRBD1. This CDR3 contains 14 residues. Germline V gene data show CDR1 as MNHNS and CDR2 as SASEGT. V lost 3 bases and J lost 2; bases outside the gene matches: 4. The CDR3: CASSEAGGAYEQYF. The CDR3 nucleotides read TGTGCCAGCAGTGAGGCAGGGGGAGCCTACGAGCAGTACTTC.

This sequence joins TRBV6-5 and TRBJ2-4, with D tentatively TRBD1 (6 bases). V was shortened by 2 bases and J by 2 bases, with 10 bases between the two germline ends. This CDR3 is built from 15 residues. From germline, CDR1 is MNHEY and CDR2 SVGAGI. The CDR3 DNA is TGTGCCAGCAGTTACCGTGGGGACACCAAAAACATTCAGTACTTC. It yields the protein CASSYRGDTKNIQYF.

The genes are TRBV7-8 and TRBJ1-2; D is undetermined. V lost 1 base to trimming and J lost 9 bases, with 9 bases between them. The CDR3 has 12 residues. In germline, CDR1 is SGHVS, CDR2 FQNEAQ. CDR3 sequence: CASSLEMGSYTF. Written as DNA, the CDR3 is TGTGCCAGCAGCTTAGAGATGGGGAGCTACACCTTC.